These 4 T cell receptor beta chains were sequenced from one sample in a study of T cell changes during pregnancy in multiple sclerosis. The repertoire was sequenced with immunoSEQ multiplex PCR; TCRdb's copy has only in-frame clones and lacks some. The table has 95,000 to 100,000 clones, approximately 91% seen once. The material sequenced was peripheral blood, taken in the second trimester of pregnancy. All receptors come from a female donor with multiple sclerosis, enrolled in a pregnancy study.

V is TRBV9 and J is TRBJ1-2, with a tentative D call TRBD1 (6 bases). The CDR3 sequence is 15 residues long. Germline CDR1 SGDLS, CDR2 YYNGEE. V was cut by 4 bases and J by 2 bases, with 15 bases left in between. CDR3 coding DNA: TGTGCCAGCAGCCCTCAAGGGGGAGGGAACTATGGCTACACCTTC. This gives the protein CASSPQGGGNYGYTF.

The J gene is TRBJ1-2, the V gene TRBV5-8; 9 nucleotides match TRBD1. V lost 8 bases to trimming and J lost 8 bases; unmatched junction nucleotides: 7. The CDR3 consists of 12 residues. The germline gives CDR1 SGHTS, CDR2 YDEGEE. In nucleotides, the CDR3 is TGTGCCAGTCTGACAGGGGGTATAGGCTACACCTTC. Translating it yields CASLTGGIGYTF.

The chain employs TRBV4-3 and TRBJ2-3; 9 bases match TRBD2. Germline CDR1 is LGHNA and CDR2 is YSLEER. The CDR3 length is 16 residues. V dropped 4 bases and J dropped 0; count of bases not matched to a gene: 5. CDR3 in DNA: TGCGCCAGCAGCCCTACTAGCGGGCGGAGCACAGATACGCAGTATTTT. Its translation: CASSPTSGRSTDTQYF.

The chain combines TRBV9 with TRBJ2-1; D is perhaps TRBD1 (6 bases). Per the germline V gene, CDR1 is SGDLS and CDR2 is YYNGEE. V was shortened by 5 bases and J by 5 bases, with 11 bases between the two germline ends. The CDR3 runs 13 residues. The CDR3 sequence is CASRSGQNNEQFF. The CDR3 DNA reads TGTGCCAGCAGGTCAGGACAGAACAATGAGCAGTTCTTC.